A single sample gave rise to the 5 T cell receptor beta chains below, sequenced in a study of CD8 T cells in ankylosing spondylitis (dated by TCRdb to 2015 to 2018). Library generation was performed with 5' RACE. Reads for this sample came from an Illumina HiSeq 2500. The public reads were quality trimmed at Q25 with fastp and then assembled into clones with MiXCR by TCRdb, keeping productive beta chains. Each CDR3 protein gets just one entry, which takes the most common genes and DNA from the rows behind it. A total of hundreds of thousands of distinct CDR3 sequences appear in this sample, roughly 8.2% of them only once. The ten biggest clones cover 4.8% of the sample. Sequenced input: blood, either unsorted or a sorted T cell fraction (not recorded which). These receptors all stem from a female donor with ankylosing spondylitis or in good health (not recorded which).

This clonotype has a count of ten or more. The rearrangement joins TRBV4-2 to TRBJ1-1; D is unclear. This CDR3 has 14 residues. Between the trimmed V and J ends, which lost 3 bases and 0 bases, there was a span of 8 bases. Germline V gene data show CDR1 as LGHNA and CDR2 as YNFKEQ. DNA for the CDR3: TGTGCCAGCAGCCAGAGAGGGATGAACACTGAAGCTTTCTTT. Translation: CASSQRGMNTEAFF.

This clonotype showed up many times. The chain recombines TRBV7-8 with TRBJ1-1, with a tentative D call TRBD1 (6 bases). This CDR3 is built from 12 residues. The V end was cut by 1 base, the J end by 10 bases, with 10 bases between. Germline assignment: CDR1 SGHVS and CDR2 FQNEAQ. Here the CDR3 reads CASSLDARGAFF. The CDR3 DNA reads TGTGCCAGCAGCTTAGACGCCAGGGGAGCTTTCTTT.

Regarding this clonotype: A clone one base away is much larger, so this may be a read error. The V gene is TRBV6-2 or TRBV6-3, the J gene TRBJ2-5, with no clear D. Per germline, CDR1 MNHEY and CDR2 SVGEGT. CDR3 length: 14 amino acids. Trimming cost V 8 bases and J 2 bases, with 15 bases left between them. The CDR3 region is CASALRKFQETQYF. CDR3 coding DNA: TGTGCCAGCGCGCTGCGAAAGTTTCAAGAGACCCAGTACTTC.

This clonotype showed up many times. This chain joins TRBV6-1 and TRBJ2-7; D is possibly TRBD1 (6 bases). CDR1 is MNHNS and CDR2 is SASEGT in the germline V gene. The CDR3 is 16 amino acids. The V and J ends lost 6 bases and 0 bases respectively, with 18 bases between them. The CDR3 is CASSPKTGFFSYEQYF. CDR3 in DNA: TGTGCCAGCAGCCCTAAGACAGGTTTTTTCTCCTACGAGCAGTACTTC.

Ten or more counts support this clonotype. The DNA of the CDR3 is TGTGCCAGCAGCCAAATCCGGGGGCTTAGTGGCTACACCTTC. Protein sequence: CASSQIRGLSGYTF. J is TRBJ1-2 and V is TRBV7-9, with D perhaps matching TRBD1 (6 bases). This CDR3 is built from 14 residues. Trimming took off 5 bases at V and 7 bases at J, with 17 bases between the two ends. Germline lookup yields CDR1 SEHNR and CDR2 FQNEAQ (reference sequence).